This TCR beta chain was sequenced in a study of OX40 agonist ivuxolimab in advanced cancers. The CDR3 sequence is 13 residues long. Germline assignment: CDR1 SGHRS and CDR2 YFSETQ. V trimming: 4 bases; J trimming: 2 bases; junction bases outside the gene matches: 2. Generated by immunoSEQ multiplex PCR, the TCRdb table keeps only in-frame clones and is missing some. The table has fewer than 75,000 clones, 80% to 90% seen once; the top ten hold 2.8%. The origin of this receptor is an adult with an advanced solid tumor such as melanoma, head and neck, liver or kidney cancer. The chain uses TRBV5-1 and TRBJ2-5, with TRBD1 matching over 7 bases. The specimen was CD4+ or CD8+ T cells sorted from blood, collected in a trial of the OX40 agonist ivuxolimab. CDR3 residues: CASSQDRQETQYF. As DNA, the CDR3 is TGCGCCAGCAGCCAGGACAGGCAAGAGACCCAGTACTTC.